Shown below are 8 T cell receptor beta chains from a single sample sequenced in a study of OX40 agonist ivuxolimab in advanced cancers. Clones were sequenced by immunoSEQ multiplex PCR, and TCRdb holds only the in-frame ones, with some missing. This table has 87,000 or so clones, around 85% appearing once. The source material was CD4+ or CD8+ T cells sorted from blood, sampled in a trial of the OX40 agonist ivuxolimab. These receptors were collected from an adult with an advanced solid tumor such as melanoma, head and neck, liver or kidney cancer.

The chain links TRBV2 to TRBJ2-7; 7 nucleotides align to TRBD1. V lost 2 bases and J lost 3; bases outside the gene matches: 7. The CDR3 is 15 amino acids. Germline CDR1 reads SNHLY; CDR2 reads FYNNEI. The CDR3 loop is CASSEKPGQIYEQYF. CDR3 nucleotide sequence: TGTGCCAGCAGTGAAAAGCCGGGACAGATCTACGAGCAGTACTTC.

The chain uses TRBV5-1 and TRBJ1-3; D is ambiguous. V lost 4 bases, J lost 0 bases, and 5 bases lay in between. CDR1 SGHRS and CDR2 YFSETQ come from the germline V gene. The CDR3 contains 13 residues. CDR3 sequence (DNA): TGCGCCAGCAGCATGGACTCTGGAAACACCATATATTTT. Amino acids: CASSMDSGNTIYF.

This clone was observed once. At one end, the junction sequence differs from germline, possibly due to a read error. The rearrangement uses TRBV10-1 and TRBJ2-3, with D tentatively TRBD2 (5 bases). Per germline, CDR1 WNHNN and CDR2 SYGVQD (reference sequence). This CDR3 is 13 amino acids long. The CDR3 sequence: CASSEGGLDTQYF. The CDR3 DNA follows: TGCGCCAGTAGTGAGGGCGGTTTAGATACGCAGTATTTT.

This clone showed up just a few times. The chain has TRBV7-6 and TRBJ2-1, with 11 bases that match TRBD2. There are 16 residues in the CDR3. Looked up from germline, CDR1 is SGHVS and CDR2 is FNYEAQ. J lost 5 bases, V lost 3 bases, and 6 bases had no gene match. Here the CDR3 reads CASSFWGLADNNEQFF. The CDR3 bases are TGTGCCAGCAGCTTTTGGGGACTAGCGGACAACAATGAGCAGTTCTTC.

The V call is TRBV7-9, the J call TRBJ1-2; weak D call: TRBD1 (6 bases). Germline V gene lookup returns CDR1 SEHNR and CDR2 FQNEAQ (reference sequence). The CDR3 is made up of 13 amino acids. Trimming removed 5 bases from V and 4 bases from J, with 11 bases in between. The CDR3 DNA reads TGTGCCAGCAGCCCAGGGGCGGGCTATGGCTACACCTTC. Translation gives CASSPGAGYGYTF. The full variable domain, with the rest looked up from reference TRBV7-9 and TRBJ1-2, is DTGVSQNPRHKITKRGQNVTFRCDPISEHNRLYWYRQTLGQGPEFLTYFQNEAQLEKSRLLSDRFSAERPKGSFSTLEIQRTEQGDSAMYLCASSPGAGYGYTFGSGTRLTVV.

The rearrangement links TRBV28 to TRBJ2-1; D call uncertain. The CDR3 has 12 residues. In germline, CDR1 is MDHEN, CDR2 SYDVKM. Trimming stripped 6 bases from V and 4 bases from J, with 7 bases between. The CDR3 nucleotides are TGTGCCAGCAGCAATGTGTACAATGAGCAGTTCTTC. It codes for CASSNVYNEQFF.

This clone was detected a few times. The rearrangement joins TRBV19 to TRBJ2-1; perhaps TRBD2 as D (5 bases). Germline values: CDR1 LNHDA, CDR2 SQIVND (reference sequence). The CDR3 sequence is 16 residues long. The V end lost 3 bases, the J end lost 1 base, and 13 bases lay between the germline ends. The CDR3: CASSIGLALSYNEQFF. CDR3 in DNA: TGTGCCAGTAGTATTGGGCTAGCCTTATCCTACAATGAGCAGTTCTTC.

Turning to this clone: Within the sample, other DNA sequences also encode this same CDR3. The CDR3 region has the DNA TGTGCCAGCAGCTGGGAGGTTAACGAGCAGTACTTC. This encodes CASSWEVNEQYF. The chain employs TRBV11-3 and TRBJ2-7; D is possibly TRBD2 (6 bases). CDR1 SGHNT and CDR2 YENEEA come from the germline V gene. V shed 4 bases and J shed 5 bases, with 9 bases lying between them. The CDR3 totals 12 residues.